The 7 T cell receptor beta chains below were found in one sample sequenced in a study of CD8 T cells in ankylosing spondylitis. Study-level points and caveats: Seemingly characteristic of ankylosing spondylitis blood was a TCR beta motif consisting of several highly homologous variants.

Their antigen targets remain unknown. TCRdb processed the 5' RACE reads anew with MiXCR; each CDR3 protein has one entry. This sample has some 400,000 distinct CDR3 sequences, with about 20% found just once. Source material: blood, either unsorted or a sorted T cell fraction (not recorded which). The receptor source for this set is a male donor with ankylosing spondylitis.

CDR3 nucleotide sequence: TGTGCCAGCAGCTTAAGACCAGAGCCTCCCCACAATGAGCAGTTCTTC. Its translation: CASSLRPEPPHNEQFF. This sequence joins TRBV7-3 and TRBJ2-1; D not certain. The CDR3 is made up of 16 amino acids. Germline CDR1 and CDR2: SGHTA and FQGTGA. Trimming stripped 1 base from V and 5 bases from J, with 15 bases between.

This clonotype was seen more than once but under ten times. The chain recombines TRBV19 with TRBJ2-2; 7 bases are a match to TRBD1. With V trimmed by 4 bases and J by 1 base, 3 bases remained unmatched. The CDR3 sequence is 15 residues long. CDR1 LNHDA and CDR2 SQIVND come from the germline V gene (reference sequence). CDR3 sequence reads: CASSRRQGNTGELFF. The CDR3 region has the DNA TGTGCCAGTAGTAGGAGACAGGGGAACACCGGGGAGCTGTTTTTT.

This chain joins TRBV2 and TRBJ1-1; TRBD1 might be the D (6 bases). The CDR3 runs 17 residues. Trimming cost V 3 bases and J 0 bases, with 17 bases left between them. Per the germline V gene, CDR1 is SNHLY and CDR2 is FYNNEI. CDR3: CASSDRGPSSVNTEAFF. For the CDR3, the DNA is TGTGCCAGCAGTGACAGGGGCCCTTCCAGCGTGAACACTGAAGCTTTCTTT.

This clonotype has only a few counts. This chain connects TRBV10-2 to TRBJ1-2; D gene ambiguous. CDR3 length: 14 residues. Germline V lookup: CDR1 WSHSY, CDR2 SAAADI. V was shortened by 0 bases and J by 4 bases, with 9 bases between the two germline ends. CDR3 sequence: CASSESSQVYGYTF. The CDR3 DNA reads as TGCGCCAGCAGTGAGTCGTCGCAGGTCTATGGCTACACCTTC.

This clonotype was observed many times. The genes are TRBV6-5 and TRBJ1-1, with 8 bases that match TRBD1. The CDR3 is made up of 14 amino acids. V shed 5 bases and J 11 bases; nucleotides not matched to a gene: 13. Germline V CDR1 and CDR2: MNHEY, SVGAGI. CDR3 sequence: CASSTREQGVAAFF. The CDR3, as DNA: TGTGCCAGCAGTACCCGCGAACAGGGGGTAGCTGCTTTCTTT.

This clonotype appeared a few times. The chain recombines TRBV5-1 with TRBJ2-2; the match to TRBD1 covers 7 bases. In germline, CDR1 is SGHRS, CDR2 YFSETQ. The CDR3 contains 15 residues. Germline trimming cut 4 bases from V and 4 bases from J; bases unmatched to any gene: 7. CDR3 nucleotide sequence: TGCGCCAGCAGCATCGACAGGGTGGGCACCGGGGAGCTGTTTTTT. Its protein product is CASSIDRVGTGELFF.

This clonotype was counted a few times. V usage is TRBV7-2 and J usage is TRBJ2-1; D may be TRBD2 (6 bases). Trimming took 3 bases from V and 7 from J, leaving 16 bases between them. Germline V gives CDR1 SGHTA, CDR2 FQGNSA. The CDR3 totals 15 residues. CDR3 protein: CASSLAREVFNEQFF. DNA of the CDR3: TGTGCCAGCAGCTTGGCGAGGGAGGTTTTTAATGAGCAGTTCTTC.